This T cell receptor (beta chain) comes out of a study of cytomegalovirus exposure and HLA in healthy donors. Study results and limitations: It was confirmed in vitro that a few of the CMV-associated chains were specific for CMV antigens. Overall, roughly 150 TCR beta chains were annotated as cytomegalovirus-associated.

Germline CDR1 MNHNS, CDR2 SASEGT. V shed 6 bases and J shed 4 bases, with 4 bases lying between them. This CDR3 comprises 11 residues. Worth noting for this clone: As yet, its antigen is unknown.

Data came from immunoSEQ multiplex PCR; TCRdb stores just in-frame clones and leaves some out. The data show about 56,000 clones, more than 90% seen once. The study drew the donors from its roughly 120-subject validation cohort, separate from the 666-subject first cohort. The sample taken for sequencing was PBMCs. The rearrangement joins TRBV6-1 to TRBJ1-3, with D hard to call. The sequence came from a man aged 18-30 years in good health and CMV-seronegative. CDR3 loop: CASSRGNTIYF. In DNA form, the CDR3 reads TGTGCCAGCAGCCGGGGAAACACCATATATTTT.